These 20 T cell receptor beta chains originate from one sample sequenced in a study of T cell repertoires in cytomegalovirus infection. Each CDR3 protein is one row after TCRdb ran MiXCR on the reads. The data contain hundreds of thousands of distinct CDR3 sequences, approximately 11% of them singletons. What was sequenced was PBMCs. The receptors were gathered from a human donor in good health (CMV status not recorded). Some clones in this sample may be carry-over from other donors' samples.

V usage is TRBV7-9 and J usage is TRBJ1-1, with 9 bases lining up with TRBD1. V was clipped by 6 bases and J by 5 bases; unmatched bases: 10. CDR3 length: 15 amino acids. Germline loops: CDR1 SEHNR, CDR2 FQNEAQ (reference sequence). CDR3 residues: CASSFPGQGLTEAFF. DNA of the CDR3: TGTGCCAGCAGTTTCCCGGGACAGGGTCTAACTGAAGCTTTCTTT.

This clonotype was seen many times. In nucleotides, the CDR3 is TGTGCCAGCAGCCCCCCCAGGGACCGGGAGCAGTACTTC. As protein: CASSPPRDREQYF. The chain carries TRBV7-2 and TRBJ2-7, with D perhaps being TRBD1 or TRBD2 (5 bases each). The CDR3 extends over 13 amino acids. The germline V and J ends were trimmed by 5 bases and 7 bases, with 15 bases remaining between them. Germline CDR1 and CDR2: SGHTA and FQGNSA.

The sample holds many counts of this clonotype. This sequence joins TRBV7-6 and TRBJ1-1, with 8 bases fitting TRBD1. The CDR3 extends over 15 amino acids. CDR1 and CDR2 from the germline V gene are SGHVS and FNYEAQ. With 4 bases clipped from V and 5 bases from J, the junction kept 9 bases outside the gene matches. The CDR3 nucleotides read TGTGCCAGCAGCTCGCGACAGGGGAGGGGAACTGAAGCTTTCTTT. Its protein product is CASSSRQGRGTEAFF.

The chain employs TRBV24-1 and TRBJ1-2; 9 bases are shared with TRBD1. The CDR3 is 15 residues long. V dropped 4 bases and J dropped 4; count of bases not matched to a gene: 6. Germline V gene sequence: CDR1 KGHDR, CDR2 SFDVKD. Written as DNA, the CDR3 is TGTGCCACCAGTGAACCGGGACAGGGCTCCTATGGCTACACCTTC. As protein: CATSEPGQGSYGYTF.

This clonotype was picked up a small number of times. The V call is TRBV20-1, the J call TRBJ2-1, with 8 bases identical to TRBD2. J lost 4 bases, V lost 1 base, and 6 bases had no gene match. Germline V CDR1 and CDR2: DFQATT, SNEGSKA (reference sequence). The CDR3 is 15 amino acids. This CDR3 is CSARGSSGRYNEQFF. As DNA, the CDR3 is TGCAGTGCTAGAGGTTCTAGCGGGCGTTACAATGAGCAGTTCTTC.

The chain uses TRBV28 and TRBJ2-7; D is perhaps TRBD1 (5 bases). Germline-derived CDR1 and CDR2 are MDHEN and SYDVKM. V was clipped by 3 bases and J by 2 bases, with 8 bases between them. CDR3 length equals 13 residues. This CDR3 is CASSFPGTYEQYF. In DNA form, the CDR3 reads TGTGCCAGCAGTTTCCCAGGGACCTACGAGCAGTACTTC.

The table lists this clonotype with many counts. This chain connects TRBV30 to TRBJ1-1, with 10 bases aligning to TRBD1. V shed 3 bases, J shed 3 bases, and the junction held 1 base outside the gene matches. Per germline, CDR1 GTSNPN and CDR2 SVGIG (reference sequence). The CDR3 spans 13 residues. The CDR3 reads CAWSGQGDTEAFF. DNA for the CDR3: TGTGCCTGGAGCGGACAGGGGGACACTGAAGCTTTCTTT.

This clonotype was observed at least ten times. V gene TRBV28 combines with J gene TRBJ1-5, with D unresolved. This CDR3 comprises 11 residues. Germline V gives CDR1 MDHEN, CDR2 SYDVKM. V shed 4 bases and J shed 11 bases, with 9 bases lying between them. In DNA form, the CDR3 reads TGTGCCAGCAGTTCTTCTCTGGCCCAGCATTTT. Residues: CASSSSLAQHF.

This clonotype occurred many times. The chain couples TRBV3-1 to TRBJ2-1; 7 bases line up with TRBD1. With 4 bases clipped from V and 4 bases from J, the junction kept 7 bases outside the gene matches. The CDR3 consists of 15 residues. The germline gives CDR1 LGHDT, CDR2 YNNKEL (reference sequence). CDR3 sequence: CASSLRGGKYNEQFF. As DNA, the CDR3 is TGTGCCAGCAGCCTAAGAGGGGGCAAATACAATGAGCAGTTCTTC.

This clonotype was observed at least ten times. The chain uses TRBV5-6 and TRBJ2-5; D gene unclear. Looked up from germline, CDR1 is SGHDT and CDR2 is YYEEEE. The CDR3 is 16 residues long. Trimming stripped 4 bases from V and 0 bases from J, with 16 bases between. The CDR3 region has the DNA TGTGCCAGCAGCCACCTCTTGACGGGCTACCAAGAGACCCAGTACTTC. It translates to CASSHLLTGYQETQYF.

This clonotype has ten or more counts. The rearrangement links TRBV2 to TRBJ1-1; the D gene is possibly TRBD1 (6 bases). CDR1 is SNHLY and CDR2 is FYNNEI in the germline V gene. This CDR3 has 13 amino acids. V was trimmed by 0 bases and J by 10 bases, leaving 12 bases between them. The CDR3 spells CASSEARRGGAFF. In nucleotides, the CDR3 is TGTGCCAGCAGTGAAGCGCGGAGAGGGGGAGCTTTCTTT.

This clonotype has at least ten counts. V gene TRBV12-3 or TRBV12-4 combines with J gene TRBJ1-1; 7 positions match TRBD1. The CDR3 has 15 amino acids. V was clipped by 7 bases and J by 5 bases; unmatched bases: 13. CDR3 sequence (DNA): TGTGCCAGCACCCCTCAGGGGGGAAGAAGGACTGAAGCTTTCTTT. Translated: CASTPQGGRRTEAFF.

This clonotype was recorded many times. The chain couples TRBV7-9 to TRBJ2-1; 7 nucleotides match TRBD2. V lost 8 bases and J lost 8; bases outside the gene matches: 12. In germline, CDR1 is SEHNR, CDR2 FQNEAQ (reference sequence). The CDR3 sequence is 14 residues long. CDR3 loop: CASGRGGTKDEQFF. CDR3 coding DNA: TGTGCCAGCGGGCGGGGAGGGACTAAGGATGAGCAGTTCTTC.

Here the CDR3 DNA reads TGTGCCAGCAGTCCCTCCCAAGGGGATACGCAGTATTTT. Encoded protein: CASSPSQGDTQYF. The J gene is TRBJ2-3, the V gene TRBV27; no clear D gene. V shed 5 bases and J shed 6 bases, with 12 bases lying between them. CDR3 size: 13 residues. Germline assignment: CDR1 MNHEY and CDR2 SMNVEV (reference sequence).

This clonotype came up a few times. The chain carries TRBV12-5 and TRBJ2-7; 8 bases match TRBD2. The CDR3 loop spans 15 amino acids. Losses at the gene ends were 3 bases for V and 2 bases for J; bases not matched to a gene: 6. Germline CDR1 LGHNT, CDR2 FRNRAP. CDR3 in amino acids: CASGFYPGLAYEQYF. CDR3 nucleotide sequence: TGTGCTAGTGGTTTCTACCCGGGACTAGCCTACGAGCAGTACTTC. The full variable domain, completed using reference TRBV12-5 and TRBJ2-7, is DARVTQTPRHKVTEMGQEVTMRCQPILGHNTVFWYRQTMMQGLELLAYFRNRAPLDDSGMPKDRFSAEMPDATLATLKIQPSEPRDSAVYFCASGFYPGLAYEQYFGPGTRLTVT.

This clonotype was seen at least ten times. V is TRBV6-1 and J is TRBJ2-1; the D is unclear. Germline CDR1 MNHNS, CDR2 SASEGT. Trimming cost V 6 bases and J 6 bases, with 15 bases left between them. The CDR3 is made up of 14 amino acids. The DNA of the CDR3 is TGTGCCAGCAGCTTAAACCGGAACCCCAATGAGCAGTTCTTC. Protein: CASSLNRNPNEQFF.

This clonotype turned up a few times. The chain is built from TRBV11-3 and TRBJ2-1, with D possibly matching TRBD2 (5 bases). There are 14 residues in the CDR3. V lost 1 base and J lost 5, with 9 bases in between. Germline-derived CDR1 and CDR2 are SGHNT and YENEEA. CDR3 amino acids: CASSLGSRDNEQFF. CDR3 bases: TGTGCCAGCAGCTTAGGATCGAGGGACAATGAGCAGTTCTTC.

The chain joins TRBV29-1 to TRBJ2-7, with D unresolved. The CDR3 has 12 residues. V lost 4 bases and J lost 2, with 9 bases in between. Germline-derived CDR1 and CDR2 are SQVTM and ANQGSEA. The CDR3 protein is CSVVAVTYEQYF. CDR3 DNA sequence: TGCAGCGTTGTTGCTGTTACCTACGAGCAGTACTTC.

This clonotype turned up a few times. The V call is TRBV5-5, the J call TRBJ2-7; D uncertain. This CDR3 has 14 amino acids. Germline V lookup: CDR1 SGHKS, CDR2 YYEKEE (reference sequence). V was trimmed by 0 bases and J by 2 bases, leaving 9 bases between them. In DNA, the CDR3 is TGTGCCAGCAGCTTGGCCGCGGTACCCTACGAGCAGTACTTC. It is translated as CASSLAAVPYEQYF.

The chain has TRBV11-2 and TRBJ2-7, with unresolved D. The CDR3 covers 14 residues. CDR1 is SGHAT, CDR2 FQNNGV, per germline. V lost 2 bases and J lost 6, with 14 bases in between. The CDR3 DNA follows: TGTGCCAGCAGCTTAATGGCGGCCGCACTCGAGCAGTACTTC. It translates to CASSLMAAALEQYF.